This record concerns one TCR beta chain sequence. Its specificity is unknown. These data originate in a study of cytomegalovirus exposure and HLA in healthy donors. Study conclusions and caveats: V segments that were indistinguishable, TRBV6-2 and TRBV6-3 among them, were omitted from analysis. There were some public TCRs occurring in many donors, but most TCR sequences were rare.

This CDR3 contains 16 residues. CDR1 and CDR2 (germline): MNHEY, SMNVEV (reference sequence). Trimming at V came to 7 bases and at J to 5 bases, leaving 13 bases not matched to a gene. Researchers ran the PCR with 60 Vbeta and 13 Jbeta primers. Sequencing used immunoSEQ multiplex PCR; TCRdb keeps in-frame clones, though not all of them. Of about 98,000 clones detected, about 74% appear once; the ten largest clones hold around 15%. The chain combines TRBV27 with TRBJ2-5; 10 nucleotides agree with TRBD1. The sample taken for sequencing was PBMCs. This receptor was obtained from a man aged 60 to 69 in good health and CMV-seropositive. CDR3 sequence (DNA): TGTGCCAGCACCACCTTTGGGACAGGGGAGTTGGAGACCCAGTACTTC. Translated, it gives CASTTFGTGELETQYF.